This TCR beta chain appears in the sequencing data of a study of shared clonotypes between healthy human individuals. In the case of this clone: Its antigen is unknown.

Naive CD8 cells lacked CD45RO and underwent positive selection for CCR7, leaving out terminally differentiated effector memory CD45RA+ cells. Adult donors, all healthy and HIV-negative, had no recent acute infections or vaccinations. Evenly divided among several immunoSEQ plates was the genomic DNA of each subset. Assay used: immunoSEQ multiplex PCR; TCRdb lists only in-frame clones, some missing. The table has approximately 1.9 million clones, over 85% seen once. The V segment lost 4 bases and the J segment 3 bases; nucleotides outside the gene matches: 5. Germline lookup yields CDR1 SGHDN and CDR2 FVKESK. CDR3 length: 15 residues. Study-wide findings and caveats: Against clonotypes common to all four donors, non-shared ones had lower generation probabilities.

The sequence derives from a young man in good health. Some clones in this sample may be carry-over from other donors' samples. Sequencing input: naive CD8+ T cells from PBMCs. The V and J genes are TRBV14 and TRBJ2-7, with 11 bases matching TRBD1. CDR3 amino acids: CASSPRGTGGYEQYF. DNA for the CDR3: TGTGCCAGCAGCCCGAGGGGGACAGGGGGCTACGAGCAGTACTTC. Using reference TRBV14 and TRBJ2-7 for the parts outside the CDR3, the full variable domain is EAGVTQFPSHSVIEKGQTVTLRCDPISGHDNLYWYRRVMGKEIKFLLHFVKESKQDESGMPNNRFLAERTGGTYSTLKVQPAELEDSGVYFCASSPRGTGGYEQYFGPGTRLTVT.